This TCR beta chain stems from a study of response to subunit inactivated influenza vaccine. Study-wide results and caveats: That few new T cells are recruited by each seasonal influenza vaccination was the authors' suggestion.

This clonotype appeared many times. What it binds is not known. The CDR3 extends over 16 amino acids. The germline V gene has CDR1 DFQATT and CDR2 SNEGSKA (reference sequence). J lost 4 bases, V lost 2 bases, and 10 bases had no gene match. TCRdb re-called the RT-PCR reads with MiXCR, one entry per CDR3 protein. The sample contains under 750,000 distinct CDR3 sequences, 12% of which appear only once. Material: PBMCs from blood, obtained on the day of vaccination. The chain has TRBV20-1 and TRBJ1-2, with 10 bases identical to TRBD1. The clonotype comes from a man aged 50 to 60 who received an inactivated influenza vaccine. CDR3 coding DNA: TGCAGTGCTAGACCACGGGGACAGGGGTTTTCCTATGGCTACACCTTC. Translating it yields CSARPRGQGFSYGYTF.